These 17 T cell receptor beta chains were all obtained from the same sample, sequenced in a study of blood T cell repertoires in COVID-19. Profiling relied on immunoSEQ multiplex PCR, and the TCRdb table lists in-frame clones only, not all of them. The sample has some 17,000 clones, around 87% seen once. The sequenced sample consisted of peripheral blood. These receptors originate from a man over 45 with active COVID-19.

With regard to this clone: One junction end disagrees with the germline gene, perhaps due to a read error. The J gene is TRBJ2-1, the V gene TRBV10-2, with 9 bases aligning to TRBD2. Germline V gene lookup returns CDR1 WSHSY and CDR2 SAAADI. This CDR3 has 13 amino acids. The CDR3 DNA reads as TGCGCCAGCAGTGATGCAGGACTAGCGCCCCTGCTCTTC. Translation: CASSDAGLAPLLF.

The genes are TRBV2 and TRBJ2-3; D is uncertain. The CDR3 has 12 amino acids. Germline V lookup: CDR1 SNHLY, CDR2 FYNNEI. Trimming pared 6 bases from V and 6 bases from J, leaving 10 bases between. CDR3 nucleotide sequence: TGTGCCAGCAGCGAAAACTGGGATACGCAGTATTTT. It encodes CASSENWDTQYF. The whole variable domain, remainder taken from reference TRBV2 and TRBJ2-3, is EPEVTQTPSHQVTQMGQEVILRCVPISNHLYFYWYRQILGQKVEFLVSFYNNEISEKSEIFDDQFSVERPDGSNFTLKIRSTKLEDSAMYFCASSENWDTQYFGPGTRLTVL.

The V call is TRBV14, the J call TRBJ2-3; D unresolved. This CDR3 spans 15 amino acids. V was trimmed by 3 bases and J by 6 bases, leaving 16 bases between them. Germline CDR1 SGHDN, CDR2 FVKESK. The CDR3 loop reads CASSHLMGPKDTQYF. The CDR3 DNA is TGTGCCAGCAGCCATCTAATGGGCCCCAAGGATACGCAGTATTTT.

The table lists this clone with a few counts. V usage is TRBV28 and J usage is TRBJ2-1; D is ambiguous. V was pared by 7 bases and J by 9 bases, with 22 bases between. Germline V gene data show CDR1 as MDHEN and CDR2 as SYDVKM. The CDR3 totals 15 residues. The CDR3 protein is CASTIDSAAQREQFF. The DNA of the CDR3 is TGTGCCAGCACTATCGATTCCGCAGCCCAGCGTGAGCAGTTCTTC.

The V call is TRBV6-1, the J call TRBJ1-4; D call uncertain. This CDR3 contains 14 residues. Deletions cut 2 bases from V and 4 bases from J, with 8 bases between. In germline, CDR1 is MNHNS, CDR2 SASEGT. The CDR3 loop reads CASSELRDNEKLFF. The CDR3, as DNA: TGTGCCAGCAGTGAATTGAGGGATAATGAAAAACTGTTTTTT.

V is TRBV5-4 and J is TRBJ2-7; 7 positions match TRBD2. Germline-derived CDR1 and CDR2 are SGHNT and YYREEE (reference sequence). J lost 6 bases, V lost 4 bases, and 16 bases had no gene match. The CDR3 spans 16 residues. CDR3: CASSSIAGAASGEQYF. The CDR3 nucleotides read TGTGCCAGCAGCAGTATAGCGGGCGCGGCGTCGGGCGAGCAGTACTTC.

V gene TRBV30 combines with J gene TRBJ2-1; D is uncertain. V lost 2 bases and J lost 7, with 6 bases in between. The CDR3 is 11 amino acids. Per the germline V gene, CDR1 is GTSNPN and CDR2 is SVGIG (reference sequence). CDR3 sequence: CAWSSENEQFF. The DNA for the CDR3 is TGTGCCTGGAGTAGCGAGAATGAGCAGTTCTTC.

The chain is built from TRBV28 and TRBJ2-7; a weak D match, TRBD1 (7 bases). Trimming cost V 4 bases and J 4 bases, with 17 bases left between them. This CDR3 contains 15 residues. Germline loops: CDR1 MDHEN, CDR2 SYDVKM. The CDR3 sequence: CASSSTSGGGYEQYF. CDR3 in DNA: TGTGCCAGCAGTTCAACTTCAGGGGGAGGATACGAGCAGTACTTC.

This clone was seen once. The rearrangement joins TRBV5-6 to TRBJ1-1; perhaps TRBD1 as D (5 bases). The CDR3 runs to 15 residues. V was trimmed by 0 bases and J by 2 bases, leaving 11 bases between them. The germline CDR1 and CDR2 sequences are SGHDT and YYEEEE. The CDR3 is CASSLDTRANTEAFF. CDR3 in DNA: TGTGCCAGCAGCTTGGACACCAGGGCAAACACTGAAGCTTTCTTT.

This clone was observed once. V usage is TRBV9 and J usage is TRBJ2-1, with D perhaps matching TRBD2 (6 bases). CDR1 and CDR2 from the germline V gene are SGDLS and YYNGEE. The CDR3 extends over 16 amino acids. V dropped 4 bases and J dropped 0 bases, with 14 bases sitting between them. CDR3 in amino acids: CASSLDVGSSYNEQFF. In DNA, the CDR3 is TGTGCCAGCAGCCTCGACGTCGGGAGCTCCTACAATGAGCAGTTCTTC.

V and J are TRBV28 and TRBJ2-7; no reliable D call. V shed 2 bases and J shed 0 bases, with 8 bases lying between them. CDR3 size: 14 residues. Germline CDR1 and CDR2: MDHEN and SYDVKM. CDR3 loop: CASSLNGPSYEQYF. In DNA, the CDR3 is TGTGCCAGCAGTTTAAATGGCCCCTCCTACGAGCAGTACTTC.

V usage is TRBV18 and J usage is TRBJ2-7, with 7 positions matching TRBD1. The V segment lost 6 bases and the J segment 2 bases; nucleotides outside the gene matches: 7. The CDR3 has 14 residues. Germline V CDR1 and CDR2: KGHSH, LQKENI. Here the CDR3 DNA reads TGTGCCAGCTCCCCCTCTCAGGGGGCCTACGAGCAGTACTTC. This sequence encodes CASSPSQGAYEQYF.

The chain joins TRBV18 to TRBJ2-4, with TRBD1 matching over 7 bases. The CDR3 totals 18 residues. Germline lookup yields CDR1 KGHSH and CDR2 LQKENI. V trimming: 3 bases; J trimming: 3 bases; junction bases outside the gene matches: 14. For the CDR3, the DNA is TGTGCCAGCTCACCGGACAGGCGGGCTCCAGCACACAAAAACATTCAGTACTTC. Its translation is CASSPDRRAPAHKNIQYF.

This chain connects TRBV27 to TRBJ2-3, with 12 bases fitting TRBD2. The junction had 12 bases not matched to a gene; V was cut back by 5 bases and J by 6 bases. Germline CDR1 MNHEY, CDR2 SMNVEV (reference sequence). The CDR3 spans 17 residues. CDR3 sequence reads: CASSIRTSGTIRDTQYF. The CDR3 nucleotides are TGTGCCAGCAGTATACGGACTAGCGGGACTATCAGGGATACGCAGTATTTT.

This rearrangement joins TRBV6-2 or TRBV6-3 to TRBJ1-2; no firm D call. CDR1 is MNHEY, CDR2 SVGEGT, per germline. This CDR3 spans 15 amino acids. Trimming removed 5 bases at V and 3 bases at J, with 16 bases between. The CDR3 DNA follows: TGTGCCAGCAGTGAGAGGTTCGGGAGCGACTATGGCTACACCTTC. Translating gives CASSERFGSDYGYTF.

The rearrangement uses TRBV5-5 and TRBJ1-1, with D unresolved. This CDR3 spans 15 amino acids. Germline V gene sequence: CDR1 SGHKS, CDR2 YYEKEE (reference sequence). Trimming stripped 1 base from V and 0 bases from J, with 10 bases between. The CDR3 region is CASSLRFEMNTEAFF. CDR3 sequence (DNA): TGTGCCAGCAGCTTGAGATTTGAGATGAACACTGAAGCTTTCTTT.

The J gene is TRBJ2-1, the V gene TRBV11-1; weak D call: TRBD2 (5 bases). V was shortened by 1 base and J by 0 bases, with 10 bases between the two germline ends. The germline V gene encodes CDR1 SGHAT and CDR2 FQDESV (reference sequence). The CDR3 consists of 16 residues. CDR3 loop: CASSLGAGISYNEQFF. For the CDR3, the DNA is TGTGCCAGCAGCTTAGGAGCCGGGATCTCCTACAATGAGCAGTTCTTC. Drawing the rest from reference TRBV11-1 and TRBJ2-1, the complete variable domain is EAEVAQSPRYKITEKSQAVAFWCDPISGHATLYWYRQILGQGPELLVQFQDESVVDDSQLPKDRFSAERLKGVDSTLKIQPAELGDSAMYLCASSLGAGISYNEQFFGPGTRLTVL.